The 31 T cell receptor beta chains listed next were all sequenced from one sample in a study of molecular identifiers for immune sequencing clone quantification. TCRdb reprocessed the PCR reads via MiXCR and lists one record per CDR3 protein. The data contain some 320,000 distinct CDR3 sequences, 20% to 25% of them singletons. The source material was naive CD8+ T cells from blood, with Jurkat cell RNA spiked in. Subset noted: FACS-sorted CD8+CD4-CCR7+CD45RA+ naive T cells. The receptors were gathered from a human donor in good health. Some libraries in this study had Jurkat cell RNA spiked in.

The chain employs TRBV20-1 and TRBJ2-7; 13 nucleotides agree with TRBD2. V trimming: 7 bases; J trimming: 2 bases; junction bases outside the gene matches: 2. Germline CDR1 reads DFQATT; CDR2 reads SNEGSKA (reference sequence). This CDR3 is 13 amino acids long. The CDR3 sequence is CSVGTSGTYEQYF. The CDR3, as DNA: TGCAGTGTTGGGACTAGCGGGACCTACGAGCAGTACTTC.

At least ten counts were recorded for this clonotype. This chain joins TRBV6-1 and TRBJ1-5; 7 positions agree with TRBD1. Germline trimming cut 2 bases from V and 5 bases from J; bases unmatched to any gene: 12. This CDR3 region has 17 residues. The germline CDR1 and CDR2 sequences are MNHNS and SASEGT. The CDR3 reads CASSEFVGTVPDQPQHF. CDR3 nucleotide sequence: TGTGCCAGCAGTGAATTTGTCGGGACAGTCCCTGATCAGCCCCAGCATTTT.

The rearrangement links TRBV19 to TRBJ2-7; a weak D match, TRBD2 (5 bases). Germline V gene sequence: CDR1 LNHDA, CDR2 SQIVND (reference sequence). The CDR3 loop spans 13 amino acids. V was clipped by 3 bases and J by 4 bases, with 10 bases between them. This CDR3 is CASSIVPGYEQYF. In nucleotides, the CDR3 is TGTGCCAGTAGTATTGTTCCGGGGTACGAGCAGTACTTC.

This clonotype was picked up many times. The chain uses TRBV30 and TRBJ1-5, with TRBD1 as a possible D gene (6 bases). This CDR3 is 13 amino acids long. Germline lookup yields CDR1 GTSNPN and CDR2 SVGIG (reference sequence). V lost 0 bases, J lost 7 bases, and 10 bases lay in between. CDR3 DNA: TGTGCCTGGAGTGTACAGGGTGGACAGCCCCAGCATTTT. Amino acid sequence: CAWSVQGGQPQHF.

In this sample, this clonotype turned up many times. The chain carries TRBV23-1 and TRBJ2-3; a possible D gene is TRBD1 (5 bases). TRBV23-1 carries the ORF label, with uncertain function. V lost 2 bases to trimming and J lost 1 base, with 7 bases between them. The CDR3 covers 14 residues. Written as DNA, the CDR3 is TGCGCCAGCAGTCAAGCCAGGGGCACAGATACGCAGTATTTT. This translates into CASSQARGTDTQYF.

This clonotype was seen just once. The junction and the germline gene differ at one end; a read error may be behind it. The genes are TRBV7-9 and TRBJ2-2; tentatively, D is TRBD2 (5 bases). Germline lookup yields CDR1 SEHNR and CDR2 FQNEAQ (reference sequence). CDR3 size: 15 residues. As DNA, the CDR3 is TGTGCCAGCAGCCCGGGCCCTGCGAACACCGGGGAGCTGTCTTTT. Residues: CASSPGPANTGELSF.

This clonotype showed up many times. The CDR3 DNA sequence: TGCAGTGCTAGCGGGACAGACCCTCAAGAGACCCAGTACTTC. Its protein is CSASGTDPQETQYF. The chain recombines TRBV20-1 with TRBJ2-5, with TRBD1 matching over 7 bases. CDR1 is DFQATT, CDR2 SNEGSKA, per germline (reference sequence). The CDR3 runs to 14 residues. Unmatched junction bases numbered 6, after V lost 3 bases and J lost 2 bases.

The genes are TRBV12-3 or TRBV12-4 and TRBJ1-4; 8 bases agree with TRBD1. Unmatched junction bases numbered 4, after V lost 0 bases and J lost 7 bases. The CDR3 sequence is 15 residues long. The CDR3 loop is CASSLAGQASEKLFF. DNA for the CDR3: TGTGCCAGCAGTTTAGCGGGACAGGCTAGTGAAAAACTGTTTTTT.

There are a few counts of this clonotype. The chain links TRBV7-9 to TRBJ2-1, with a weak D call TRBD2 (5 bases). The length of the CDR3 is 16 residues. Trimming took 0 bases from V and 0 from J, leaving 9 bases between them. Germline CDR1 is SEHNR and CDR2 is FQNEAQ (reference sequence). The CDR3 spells CASSLAPGNSYNEQFF. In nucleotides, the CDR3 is TGTGCCAGCAGCTTAGCACCGGGAAACTCCTACAATGAGCAGTTCTTC.

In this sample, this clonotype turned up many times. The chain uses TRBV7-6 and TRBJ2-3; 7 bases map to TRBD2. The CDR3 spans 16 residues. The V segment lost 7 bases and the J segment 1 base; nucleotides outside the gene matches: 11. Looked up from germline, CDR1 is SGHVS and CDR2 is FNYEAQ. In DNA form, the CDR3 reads TGTGCCAGCACCGCCGTGGGGGGGACGGGCACAGATACGCAGTATTTT. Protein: CASTAVGGTGTDTQYF.

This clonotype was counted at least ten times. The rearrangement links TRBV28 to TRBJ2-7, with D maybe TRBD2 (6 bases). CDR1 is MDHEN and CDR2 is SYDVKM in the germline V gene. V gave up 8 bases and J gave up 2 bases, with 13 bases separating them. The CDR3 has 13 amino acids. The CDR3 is CASRAGLPYEQYF. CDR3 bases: TGTGCCAGCCGGGCGGGACTCCCCTACGAGCAGTACTTC.

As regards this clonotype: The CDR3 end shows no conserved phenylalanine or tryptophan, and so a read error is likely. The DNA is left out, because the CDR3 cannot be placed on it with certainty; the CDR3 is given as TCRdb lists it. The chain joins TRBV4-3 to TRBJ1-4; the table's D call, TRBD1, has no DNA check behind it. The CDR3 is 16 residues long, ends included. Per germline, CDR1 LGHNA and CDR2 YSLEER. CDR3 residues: CASSPSRGAVNEKLLI.

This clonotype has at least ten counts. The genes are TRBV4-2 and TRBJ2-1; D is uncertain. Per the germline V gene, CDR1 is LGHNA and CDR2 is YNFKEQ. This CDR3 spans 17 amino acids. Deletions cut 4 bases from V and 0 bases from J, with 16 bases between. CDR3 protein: CASSPGRSRSSYNEQFF. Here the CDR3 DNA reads TGTGCCAGCAGCCCAGGTCGCTCGCGGAGCTCCTACAATGAGCAGTTCTTC.

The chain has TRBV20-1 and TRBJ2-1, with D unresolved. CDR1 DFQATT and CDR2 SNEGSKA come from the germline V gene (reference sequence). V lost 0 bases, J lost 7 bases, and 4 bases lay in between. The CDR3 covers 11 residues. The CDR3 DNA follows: TGCAGTGCTAGAGATGTGAATGAGCAGTTCTTC. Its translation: CSARDVNEQFF.

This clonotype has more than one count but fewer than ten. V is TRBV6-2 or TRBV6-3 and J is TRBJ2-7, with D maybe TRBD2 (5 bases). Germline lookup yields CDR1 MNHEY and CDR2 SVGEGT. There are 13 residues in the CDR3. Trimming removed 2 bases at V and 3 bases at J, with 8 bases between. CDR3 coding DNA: TGTGCCAGCAGTTACGAGGGTTTCTACGAGCAGTACTTC. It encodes CASSYEGFYEQYF.

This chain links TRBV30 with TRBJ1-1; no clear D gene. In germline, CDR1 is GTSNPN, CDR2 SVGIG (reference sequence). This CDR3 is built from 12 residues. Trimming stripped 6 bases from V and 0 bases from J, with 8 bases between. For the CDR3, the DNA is TGTGCCTGCCTAACAGTGAACACTGAAGCTTTCTTT. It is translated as CACLTVNTEAFF.

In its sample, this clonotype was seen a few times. The CDR3 DNA sequence: TGCGCCAGCAGCCATGCCGGGACAGGGGATGAAAAACTGTTTTTT. It codes for CASSHAGTGDEKLFF. The genes are TRBV4-1 and TRBJ1-4; 10 nucleotides align to TRBD1. CDR3 length equals 15 residues. Germline assignment: CDR1 MGHRA and CDR2 YSYEKL. The junction had 4 bases not matched to a gene; V was cut back by 3 bases and J by 6 bases.

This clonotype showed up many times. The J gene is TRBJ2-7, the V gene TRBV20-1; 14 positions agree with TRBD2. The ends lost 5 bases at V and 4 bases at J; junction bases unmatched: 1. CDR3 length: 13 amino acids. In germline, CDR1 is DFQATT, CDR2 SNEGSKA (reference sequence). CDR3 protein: CSARTSGRYEQYF. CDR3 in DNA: TGCAGTGCTCGGACTAGCGGGAGGTACGAGCAGTACTTC.

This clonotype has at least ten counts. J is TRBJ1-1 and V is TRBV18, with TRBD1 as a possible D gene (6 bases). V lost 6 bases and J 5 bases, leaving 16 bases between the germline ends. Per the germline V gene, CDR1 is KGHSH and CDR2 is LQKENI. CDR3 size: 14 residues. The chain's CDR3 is CASSGHPGSTEAFF. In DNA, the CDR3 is TGTGCCAGCTCGGGACACCCTGGGAGTACTGAAGCTTTCTTT.

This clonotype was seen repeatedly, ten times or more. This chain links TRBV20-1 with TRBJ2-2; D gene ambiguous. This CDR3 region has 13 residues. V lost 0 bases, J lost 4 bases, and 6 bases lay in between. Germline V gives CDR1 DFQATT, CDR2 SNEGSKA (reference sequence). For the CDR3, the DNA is TGCAGTGCTAGAGATGGCATCACCGGGGAGCTGTTTTTT. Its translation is CSARDGITGELFF.

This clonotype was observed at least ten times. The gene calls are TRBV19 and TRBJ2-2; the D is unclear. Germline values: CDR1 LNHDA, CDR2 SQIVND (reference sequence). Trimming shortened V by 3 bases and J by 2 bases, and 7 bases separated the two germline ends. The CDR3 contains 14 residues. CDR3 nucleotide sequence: TGTGCCAGTAGTATGTTCTTAAACACCGGGGAGCTGTTTTTT. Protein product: CASSMFLNTGELFF.

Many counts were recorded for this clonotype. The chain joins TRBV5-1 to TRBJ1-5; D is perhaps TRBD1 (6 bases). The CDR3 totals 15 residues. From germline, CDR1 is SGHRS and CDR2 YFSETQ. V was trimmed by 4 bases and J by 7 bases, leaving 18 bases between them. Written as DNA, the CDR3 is TGCGCCAGCAGCGTCTCAGGGGTTATAAACCAGCCCCAGCATTTT. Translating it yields CASSVSGVINQPQHF.

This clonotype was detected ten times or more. CDR3 coding DNA: TGTGCCAGCAGCCTAGAGGGACTATCCCACAACGAGCAGTACTTC. This encodes CASSLEGLSHNEQYF. J is TRBJ2-7 and V is TRBV9, with 7 nucleotides matching TRBD2. This CDR3 has 15 residues. Trimming removed 4 bases from V and 5 bases from J; junction bases left unmatched: 12. Germline V gene lookup returns CDR1 SGDLS and CDR2 YYNGEE.

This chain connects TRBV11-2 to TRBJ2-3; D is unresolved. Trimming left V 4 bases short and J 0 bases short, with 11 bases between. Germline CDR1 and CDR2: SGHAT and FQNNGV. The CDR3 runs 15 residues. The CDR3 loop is CASSWGRSSTDTQYF. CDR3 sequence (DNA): TGTGCCAGCAGCTGGGGTCGGAGTAGCACAGATACGCAGTATTTT.

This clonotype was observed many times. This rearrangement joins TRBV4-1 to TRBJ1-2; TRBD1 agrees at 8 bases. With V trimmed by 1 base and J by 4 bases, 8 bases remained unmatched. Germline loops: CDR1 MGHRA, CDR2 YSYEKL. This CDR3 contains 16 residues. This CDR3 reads CASSQVQGDGGYGYTF. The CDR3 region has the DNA TGCGCCAGCAGCCAAGTACAGGGGGACGGGGGCTATGGCTACACCTTC.

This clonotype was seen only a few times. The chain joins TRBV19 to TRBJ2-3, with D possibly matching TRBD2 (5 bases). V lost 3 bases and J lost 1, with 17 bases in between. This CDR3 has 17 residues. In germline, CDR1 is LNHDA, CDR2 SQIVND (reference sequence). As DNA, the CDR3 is TGTGCCAGTAGTATCCGACCCACGTTGGGAGGCACAGATACGCAGTATTTT. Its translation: CASSIRPTLGGTDTQYF. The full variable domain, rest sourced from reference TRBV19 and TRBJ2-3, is DGGITQSPKYLFRKEGQNVTLSCEQNLNHDAMYWYRQDPGQGLRLIYYSQIVNDFQKGDIAEGYSVSREKKESFPLTVTSAQKNPTAFYLCASSIRPTLGGTDTQYFGPGTRLTVL.

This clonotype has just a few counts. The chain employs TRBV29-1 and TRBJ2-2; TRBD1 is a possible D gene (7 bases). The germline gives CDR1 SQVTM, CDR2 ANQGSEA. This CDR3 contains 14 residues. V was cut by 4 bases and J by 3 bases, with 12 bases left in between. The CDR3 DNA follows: TGCAGCGTTGCAGGGGGGATAGACACCGGGGAGCTGTTTTTT. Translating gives CSVAGGIDTGELFF.

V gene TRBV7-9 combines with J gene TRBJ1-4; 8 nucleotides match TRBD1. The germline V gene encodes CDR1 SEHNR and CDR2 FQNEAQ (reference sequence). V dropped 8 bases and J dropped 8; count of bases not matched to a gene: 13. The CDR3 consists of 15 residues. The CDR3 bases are TGTGCCAGCGGACCTGCAGGGGGCGTTCAGGAAAAACTGTTTTTT. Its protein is CASGPAGGVQEKLFF.

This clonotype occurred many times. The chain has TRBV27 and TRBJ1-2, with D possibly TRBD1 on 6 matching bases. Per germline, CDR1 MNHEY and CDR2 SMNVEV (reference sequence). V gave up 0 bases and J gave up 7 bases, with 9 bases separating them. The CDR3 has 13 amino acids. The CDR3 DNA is TGTGCCAGCAGTTTATCCCAGGGGCTTGGCTACACCTTC. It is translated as CASSLSQGLGYTF.

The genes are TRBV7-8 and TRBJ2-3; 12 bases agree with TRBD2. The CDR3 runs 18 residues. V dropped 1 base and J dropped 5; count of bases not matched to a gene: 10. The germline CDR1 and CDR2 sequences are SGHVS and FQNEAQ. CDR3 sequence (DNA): TGTGCCAGCAGCTTAGTGGCTAGCGGGGGGGTCTACGGAGATACGCAGTATTTT. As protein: CASSLVASGGVYGDTQYF.

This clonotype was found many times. Here the CDR3 reads CASSLATPLAGELFF. The CDR3, as DNA: TGTGCCAGCAGCTTAGCAACTCCCCTTGCCGGGGAGCTGTTTTTT. V gene TRBV7-8 combines with J gene TRBJ2-2; D gene ambiguous. V was trimmed by 0 bases and J by 6 bases, leaving 11 bases between them. CDR1 and CDR2 (germline): SGHVS, FQNEAQ. This CDR3 is built from 15 residues.